This T cell receptor (beta chain) was captured by sequencing in a study of response to subunit inactivated influenza vaccine. TCRdb re-analysed the RT-PCR reads in MiXCR, keeping a single row per CDR3 protein. The table includes roughly 500,000 distinct CDR3 sequences, around a quarter detected once. Study-wide findings and caveats: After each seasonal influenza vaccination, few new T cells are recruited, the authors suggested.

The V end was cut by 1 base, the J end by 10 bases, with 15 bases between. The CDR3 is made up of 14 amino acids. CDR1 and CDR2 from the germline V gene are SGHRS and YFSETQ. A note on this clonotype: Antigen unknown.

These same data were also listed under a study on T cells expressing NK-cell markers. From that report: The authors generated TCR beta cDNA through 5'RACE template switching with UMIs. NKG2C+ dominant clonotypes from over five donors made up about 1.0-8% of CD8+ T cells. A handful of donors likewise had their CD3+CD56-NKG2C+ fraction led by these clonotypes. There remained a lack of clarity about HCMV specificity of expanded NKG2C+ T cell clones.

The chain combines TRBV5-1 with TRBJ2-1, with D possibly being TRBD1 or TRBD2 (7 bases each). Sequenced here: CD4+ T cells sorted from PBMCs, sampled approximately 13 days after vaccination. The clonotype comes from a man between 50 and 59 years old who received an inactivated influenza vaccine. Here the CDR3 reads CASSLTGVGGEQFF. CDR3 in DNA: TGCGCCAGCAGCTTGACAGGGGTCGGGGGGGAGCAGTTCTTC.